The text below deals with one T cell receptor (beta chain). A CD45RA-negative memory subset and a CD45RA+ naive subset were separated from the CD4+ cells. Several immunoSEQ plates held equal portions of the genomic DNA taken from each subset. Per the original methods: Without quality scores, immunoSEQ junctional reads could not be filtered like full-length reads. Sequenced by immunoSEQ multiplex PCR; TCRdb stores in-frame clones only, minus some. V and J calls plus clone size are reproduced from that table; the DNA served to infer D and trimming. The sample consists of 1,500,000 or so clones, around 95% of them appearing once. This entry is derived from a study of shared clonotypes between healthy human individuals. Study summary: There were three CD4 naive, three CD4 memory, two CD8 naive and one CD8 memory plates per donor.

CDR3 length: 15 amino acids. Trimming at V came to 3 bases and at J to 2 bases, leaving 6 bases not matched to a gene. CDR1 and CDR2 from the germline V gene are LNHDA and SQIVND (reference sequence). The sequenced sample was naive CD4+ T cells sorted from blood. Subset defined: CD45RA+ positively selected. The TCR comes from a young man in good health. The chain links TRBV19 to TRBJ2-7; 8 nucleotides line up with TRBD1. The CDR3: CASSIAQGVPYEQYF. The CDR3, as DNA: TGTGCCAGTAGTATTGCACAGGGGGTCCCCTACGAGCAGTACTTC.